Included here is one T cell receptor beta chain sequence, with context. This sequence may be a read error, since a much larger clone differs from it by one base. The length of the CDR3 is 13 residues. Germline-derived CDR1 and CDR2 are SGHVS and FNYEAQ. This specimen belongs to a study of kidney transplant recipient with SARS-CoV-2 infection. TCRdb re-derived calls from the reads in MiXCR, one entry per CDR3 protein. The sample has approximately 240,000 distinct CDR3 sequences; under 30% are singletons. J is TRBJ1-5 and V is TRBV7-6, with D unresolved. The clonotype comes from a male patient aged 30 to 40 who had COVID-19 and was a kidney transplant recipient. Some T cells may be graft donor cells. The starting material was a blood sample, obtained at baseline and on day 111 from a kidney transplant recipient. In nucleotides, the CDR3 is TGTGCCAACAGCCCTACTCGTAGTCAGCCCCAGCATTTT. Its protein product is CANSPTRSQPQHF. The full variable domain, its missing parts supplied by reference TRBV7-6 and TRBJ1-5, is GAGVSQSPRYKVTKRGQDVALRCDPISGHVSLYWYRQALGQGPEFLTYFNYEAQQDKSGLPNDRFSAERPEGSISTLTIQRTEQRDSAMYRCANSPTRSQPQHFGDGTRLSIL.